The rows below give T cell receptor beta chains drawn from one sample of a study of breast tumors, draining lymph nodes, adjacent tissues. TCRdb reprocessed the multiplex PCR reads with MiXCR, giving one entry per CDR3 protein. The sample contains 290,000 or so distinct CDR3 sequences, 30% of which appear only once. Sequenced sample: axillary lymph node tissue. These receptors were obtained from a female donor with breast cancer. Some clones in this sample may be carry-over from other donors' samples. CDR3s include the opening cysteine and the closing phenylalanine or tryptophan. The D gene is left open where the match is weak. A clone size is listed for some rows: how often the clone was seen (once, few, many), or a class if it is expanded.

D: -; J: TRBJ2-7; V: TRBV5-1; size: many; DNA: TGCGCCAGCAGCTTGGCCTCTGACTCCTACGAGCAGTACTTC; CDR3: CASSLASDSYEQYF
D: -; J: TRBJ2-1; V: TRBV7-9; size: many; DNA: TGTGCCAGCAGCCTACACAGGGCCGATGAGCAGTTCTTC; CDR3: CASSLHRADEQFF
D: -; J: TRBJ2-3; V: TRBV18; size: -; DNA: TGTGCCACCCTCCGGGGTGGAAACACAGATACGCAGTATTTT; CDR3: CATLRGGNTDTQYF
D: -; J: TRBJ1-2; V: TRBV6-5; size: -; DNA: TGTGCCAGCCGACCTGGATTGGTCGGCTACACCTTC; CDR3: CASRPGLVGYTF
D: -; J: TRBJ1-5; V: TRBV24-1; size: -; DNA: TGTGCCAGCACATCCGGGACAACCTACGAGCATTTT; CDR3: CASTSGTTYEHF
D: -; J: TRBJ1-6; V: TRBV20-1; size: -; DNA: TGCAGTGCTAGGCAGGATAATTCACCCCTCCACTTT; CDR3: CSARQDNSPLHF
D: TRBD1; J: TRBJ2-7; V: TRBV5-1; size: many; DNA: TGCGCCAGCAGCGACGACAGGGGGGCCTACGAGCAGTACTTC; CDR3: CASSDDRGAYEQYF
D: -; J: TRBJ2-6; V: TRBV10-2; size: many; DNA: TGCGCCAGCAGTGCGGGGGCTGGGGCCAACGTCCTGACTTTC; CDR3: CASSAGAGANVLTF
D: TRBD2; J: TRBJ2-3; V: TRBV20-1; size: -; DNA: TGCAGTGCTGACCACAGCGGGAGTTCGGATACGCAGTATTTT; CDR3: CSADHSGSSDTQYF
D: -; J: TRBJ2-7; V: TRBV7-2; size: many; DNA: TGTGCCAGCAGCCCTTATTACGAGCAGTACTTC; CDR3: CASSPYYEQYF
D: TRBD2; J: TRBJ2-5; V: TRBV7-9; size: many; DNA: TGTGCCAGCAGCGAAAGCGGGAGGGCCGCTGAGACCCAGTACTTC; CDR3: CASSESGRAAETQYF
D: -; J: TRBJ2-3; V: TRBV11-3; size: many; DNA: TGTGCCAGCAGCCCGCCGACTAGTTCCGATACGCAGTATTTT; CDR3: CASSPPTSSDTQYF
D: -; J: TRBJ1-2; V: TRBV18; size: many; DNA: TGTGCCAGCTCACCACGGGAGGGCTACACCTTC; CDR3: CASSPREGYTF
D: -; J: TRBJ1-2; V: TRBV7-8; size: many; DNA: TGTGCCAGCAGCTTAGACTGGAACTATGGCTACACCTTC; CDR3: CASSLDWNYGYTF
D: -; J: TRBJ1-6; V: TRBV15; size: -; DNA: TGTGCCACCGGCAGGAGGGCTCTGGTCGATTCACCCCCCCACTTT; CDR3: CATGRRALVDSPPHF
D: TRBD2; J: TRBJ2-5; V: TRBV2; size: many; DNA: TGTGCCAGCGGGGGACTAGCGGGATTGGGGGAGACCCAGTACTTC; CDR3: CASGGLAGLGETQYF
D: -; J: TRBJ1-2; V: TRBV6-5; size: many; DNA: TGTGCCAGCAGCTTCGGGACGGACTATGGCTACACCTTC; CDR3: CASSFGTDYGYTF
D: TRBD1; J: TRBJ2-7; V: TRBV11-3; size: many; DNA: TGTGCCAACGAGACAGGGGTTTCCTACGAGCAGTACTTC; CDR3: CANETGVSYEQYF
D: -; J: TRBJ2-7; V: TRBV3-1; size: many; DNA: TGTGCCAGCAGCCAAGAGGCCTCCCGGGGGGAGCAGTACTTC; CDR3: CASSQEASRGEQYF
D: TRBD1; J: TRBJ1-1; V: TRBV29-1; size: -; DNA: TGCAGCACCTATAAGACAGGGACAATGGGAGGAGCTTTCTTT; CDR3: CSTYKTGTMGGAFF
D: TRBD1; J: TRBJ2-1; V: TRBV19; size: many; DNA: TGTGCCAGTACTCGGACAGGGGAAAGGAATGAGCAGTTCTTC; CDR3: CASTRTGERNEQFF
D: TRBD2; J: TRBJ2-3; V: TRBV4-3; size: -; DNA: TGCGCCAGCAGAGAAGCGGGATCTGGCACAGATACGCAGTATTTT; CDR3: CASREAGSGTDTQYF
D: TRBD2; J: TRBJ2-3; V: TRBV20-1; size: many; DNA: TGCAGTGCCAGAGGACTAGCGCCGAGCACAGATACGCAGTATTTT; CDR3: CSARGLAPSTDTQYF
D: -; J: TRBJ2-3; V: TRBV20-1; size: many; DNA: TGCAGTGCTAGAGGGCCCCAGATTAGCACAGATACGCAGTATTTT; CDR3: CSARGPQISTDTQYF
D: TRBD1; J: TRBJ2-7; V: TRBV4-2; size: many; DNA: TGTGCCAGCAGCCAAGAGCAAAGGGGGCTGAGCTCTGACGAGCAGTACTTC; CDR3: CASSQEQRGLSSDEQYF
D: -; J: TRBJ2-7; V: TRBV4-2; size: many; DNA: TGTGCCAGCAGCCAAGGTCATCCGGCGGGTGGAATTGGCGAGCAGTACTTC; CDR3: CASSQGHPAGGIGEQYF
D: -; J: TRBJ1-2; V: TRBV12-3/TRBV12-4; size: -; DNA: TGTGCCAGCAGGACAGGAAGAACTGGCTACACCTTC; CDR3: CASRTGRTGYTF
D: -; J: TRBJ1-2; V: TRBV7-9; size: many; DNA: TGTGCCAGCAGCTTAAGGGGCGCGGAAGGCTACACCTTC; CDR3: CASSLRGAEGYTF
D: TRBD2; J: TRBJ2-7; V: TRBV5-6; size: many; DNA: TGTGCCAGCAGCTTGTTGGCGGGGGTAGATGAGCAGTACTTC; CDR3: CASSLLAGVDEQYF
D: TRBD2; J: TRBJ2-3; V: TRBV2; size: -; DNA: TGTGCCAGCAGTGGACTTAGCGGGAGGCGAGATACCCAGTTTTTT; CDR3: CASSGLSGRRDTQFF
D: TRBD1; J: TRBJ1-1; V: TRBV7-2; size: -; DNA: TGTGCCAGCAGCCAGGGGGGGCTAGCGGCTTTCTTT; CDR3: CASSQGGLAAFF
D: TRBD2; J: TRBJ2-1; V: TRBV10-3; size: many; DNA: TGTGCCATCAGTGGGGGGTGGACTAGCGGCAATGAGCAGTTCTTC; CDR3: CAISGGWTSGNEQFF
D: -; J: TRBJ2-7; V: TRBV15; size: many; DNA: TGTGCCACCAGCCCTCAACAGGACTACGAGCAGTACTTC; CDR3: CATSPQQDYEQYF